This TCR beta chain is from a study of vaccination and CD4 T cells after COVID-19. Study details: Three convalescent patients gave samples at day 14 post-vaccination, and they were sampled again at days 161 to 241 post-vaccination.

TCRdb reprocessed the PCR reads with MiXCR, giving one entry per CDR3 protein. The table includes tens of thousands of distinct CDR3 sequences, about 46% detected once. Concerning this clonotype: The antigen is not known. The junction and the germline gene differ at one end; a read error may be behind it.

The study's findings and limits: Nearly all convalescent vaccine-specific clones, 304 of 307, recognized only SARS-CoV-2 spike.

This CDR3 spans 16 amino acids. The germline CDR1 and CDR2 sequences are DFQATT and SNEGSKA (reference sequence). Time point specified: late sampling 161 to 241 days after vaccination in a few convalescent patients. PCR tests turned positive between March and December 2020, before US Alpha, Beta and Delta variants. This chain uses TRBV20-1 with TRBJ2-7; 8 positions agree with TRBD2. The sequence was collected from a human donor who had recovered from COVID-19. The sample in question was CD4+ T cells from blood, obtained about 7 months after SARS-CoV-2 vaccination. The CDR3 nucleotides are TGCAGTGCTAGAGGACTAGCGAAACCCCGATTAGGCGAGCAGTGCTTC. This sequence encodes CSARGLAKPRLGEQCF.